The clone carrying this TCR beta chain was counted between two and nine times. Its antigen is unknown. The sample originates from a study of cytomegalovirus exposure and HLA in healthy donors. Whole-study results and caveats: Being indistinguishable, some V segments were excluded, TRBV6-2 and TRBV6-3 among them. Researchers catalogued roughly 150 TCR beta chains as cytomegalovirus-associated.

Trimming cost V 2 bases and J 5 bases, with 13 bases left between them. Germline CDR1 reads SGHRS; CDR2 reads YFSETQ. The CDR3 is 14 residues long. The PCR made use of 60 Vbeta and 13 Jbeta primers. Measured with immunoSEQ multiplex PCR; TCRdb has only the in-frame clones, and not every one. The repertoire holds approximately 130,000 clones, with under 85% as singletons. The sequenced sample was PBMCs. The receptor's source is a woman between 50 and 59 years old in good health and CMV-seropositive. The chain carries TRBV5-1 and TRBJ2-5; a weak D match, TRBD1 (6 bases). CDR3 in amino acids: CASSFQGSGETQYF. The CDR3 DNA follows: TGCGCCAGCAGCTTCCAGGGGTCTGGGGAGACCCAGTACTTC.